The 30 T cell receptor beta chains given below trace back to one sample, sequenced in a study of blood T cell repertoires in COVID-19. The repertoire was sequenced with immunoSEQ multiplex PCR; TCRdb's copy has only in-frame clones and lacks some. The repertoire consists of about 160,000 clones, with over 80% occurring once and the leading ten covering approximately 4.6%. The sequenced sample consisted of peripheral blood. All receptors derive from a woman aged 50 to 60 with acute or convalescent COVID-19.

This clone was counted a single time. The chain combines TRBV6-2 or TRBV6-3 with TRBJ1-2; possible D gene TRBD1, 5 bases. CDR3 length: 16 residues. Germline CDR1 is MNHEY and CDR2 is SVGEGT. V lost 2 bases and J 2 bases, leaving 15 bases between the germline ends. The CDR3 protein is CASSYIREPGNYGYTF. CDR3 bases: TGTGCCAGCAGTTACATCCGTGAGCCAGGGAACTATGGCTACACCTTC.

V gene TRBV28 combines with J gene TRBJ2-7; TRBD2 agrees at 7 bases. The V segment lost 3 bases and the J segment 7 bases; nucleotides outside the gene matches: 6. CDR1 is MDHEN and CDR2 is SYDVKM in the germline V gene. This CDR3 has 13 amino acids. CDR3 DNA sequence: TGTGCCAGCAGTTTCTCGACTAGCCGTGAGCAGTACTTC. Encoded protein: CASSFSTSREQYF.

V is TRBV25-1 and J is TRBJ1-2, with D maybe TRBD1 (6 bases). Germline-derived CDR1 and CDR2 are MGHDK and SYGVNS. V dropped 3 bases and J dropped 3 bases, with 20 bases sitting between them. This CDR3 is 17 amino acids long. The CDR3 reads CASSELRTDLSHYGYTF. The DNA of the CDR3 is TGTGCCAGCAGTGAGCTCCGGACAGACCTATCCCACTATGGCTACACCTTC.

This chain links TRBV2 with TRBJ2-7; a weak D match, TRBD2 (6 bases). Germline CDR1 SNHLY, CDR2 FYNNEI. This CDR3 is built from 16 residues. V dropped 0 bases and J dropped 3 bases, with 15 bases sitting between them. The CDR3 coding sequence is TGTGCCAGCAGTGAAGCGCTATGGGAGGCAGGCTACGAGCAGTACTTC. Amino acid sequence: CASSEALWEAGYEQYF.

This sequence joins TRBV7-9 and TRBJ2-1; TRBD2 agrees at 10 bases. The CDR3 covers 16 residues. Trimming removed 1 base from V and 7 bases from J; junction bases left unmatched: 7. Germline CDR1 and CDR2: SEHNR and FQNEAQ (reference sequence). Here the CDR3 reads CASSLVLAGDGNEQFF. The CDR3 region has the DNA TGTGCCAGCAGCTTAGTTCTAGCGGGAGATGGTAATGAGCAGTTCTTC.

The chain is built from TRBV20-1 and TRBJ2-7; D unresolved. V lost 6 bases, J lost 6 bases, and 9 bases lay in between. The CDR3 length is 10 residues. Per germline, CDR1 DFQATT and CDR2 SNEGSKA (reference sequence). Here the CDR3 DNA reads TGCAGTGCCTGGAGCACCGAGCAGTACTTC. As protein: CSAWSTEQYF.

The gene calls are TRBV7-3 and TRBJ2-1; 7 bases map to TRBD1. Germline-derived CDR1 and CDR2 are SGHTA and FQGTGA. The CDR3 extends over 15 amino acids. V shed 5 bases, J shed 6 bases, and the junction held 10 bases outside the gene matches. In nucleotides, the CDR3 is TGTGCCAGCAGCCCATTCCCGGGACAGTCCAATGAGCAGTTCTTC. This gives the protein CASSPFPGQSNEQFF.

This chain links TRBV3-1 (or the pseudogene TRBV3-2) with TRBJ1-2; D is unresolved. Germline V CDR1 and CDR2: LGHDT, YNNKEL (reference sequence). V was pared by 1 base and J by 6 bases, with 9 bases between. The CDR3 runs 13 residues. The CDR3 nucleotides read TGTGCCAGCAGCCAAGTCCCAGAAGATGGCTACACCTTC. It codes for CASSQVPEDGYTF.

V gene TRBV9 combines with J gene TRBJ1-1; TRBD1 aligns across 11 bases. CDR3 length equals 15 residues. Trimming removed 4 bases from V and 4 bases from J; junction bases left unmatched: 6. CDR1 SGDLS and CDR2 YYNGEE come from the germline V gene. The CDR3 sequence: CASSIRGTGGTEAFF. The CDR3 DNA reads TGTGCCAGCAGCATACGAGGGACAGGGGGCACTGAAGCTTTCTTT.

The chain recombines TRBV11-2 with TRBJ2-7, with 11 bases that match TRBD2. This CDR3 comprises 14 residues. V shed 4 bases, J shed 1 base, and the junction held 0 bases outside the gene matches. Germline loops: CDR1 SGHAT, CDR2 FQNNGV. The CDR3 coding sequence is TGTGCCAGCAGCTGGACTAGCGGGTCCTACGAGCAGTACTTC. Translated: CASSWTSGSYEQYF. Full variable domain (missing parts from reference TRBV11-2 and TRBJ2-7): EAGVAQSPRYKIIEKRQSVAFWCNPISGHATLYWYQQILGQGPKLLIQFQNNGVVDDSQLPKDRFSAERLKGVDSTLKIQPAKLEDSAVYLCASSWTSGSYEQYFGPGTRLTVT.

The chain recombines TRBV19 with TRBJ1-5, with D possibly TRBD1 on 5 matching bases. The CDR3 has 16 residues. V lost 2 bases to trimming and J lost 7 bases, with 18 bases between them. The V gene's germline CDR1 is LNHDA and CDR2 SQIVND (reference sequence). The CDR3, as DNA: TGTGCCAGTAGTATAAGCGGGAGCAGGGTAGGACAGCCCCAGCATTTT. This sequence encodes CASSISGSRVGQPQHF. The full variable domain, completed using reference TRBV19 and TRBJ1-5, is DGGITQSPKYLFRKEGQNVTLSCEQNLNHDAMYWYRQDPGQGLRLIYYSQIVNDFQKGDIAEGYSVSREKKESFPLTVTSAQKNPTAFYLCASSISGSRVGQPQHFGDGTRLSIL.

This chain links TRBV6-5 with TRBJ1-2, with 7 bases matching TRBD1. The CDR3 loop spans 16 amino acids. V shed 0 bases, J shed 0 bases, and the junction held 4 bases outside the gene matches. Germline V gene data show CDR1 as MNHEY and CDR2 as SVGAGI. The CDR3 nucleotides are TGTGCCAGCAGTTACTCGAACAGGGGAGCTAACTATGGCTACACCTTC. Translation gives CASSYSNRGANYGYTF.

The J gene is TRBJ1-4, the V gene TRBV3-1 (or the pseudogene TRBV3-2); the D is unclear. Germline V gene data show CDR1 as LGHDT and CDR2 as YNNKEL (reference sequence). V gave up 1 base and J gave up 8 bases, with 17 bases separating them. The CDR3 covers 16 residues. The CDR3 is CASSQGFTVSEEKLFF. CDR3 DNA: TGTGCCAGCAGCCAAGGGTTTACAGTATCTGAGGAAAAACTGTTTTTT.

This chain joins TRBV4-3 and TRBJ2-5; 11 bases match TRBD1. CDR3 length: 16 amino acids. After removal of 0 bases from V and 5 bases from J, the junction contained 5 bases not matched to a gene. Per the germline V gene, CDR1 is LGHNA and CDR2 is YSLEER. Here the CDR3 reads CASSQDRGTGGETQYF. Here the CDR3 DNA reads TGCGCCAGCAGCCAAGATCGCGGGACAGGGGGGGAGACCCAGTACTTC.

This chain links TRBV5-4 with TRBJ2-3; D is perhaps TRBD2 (6 bases). The V end was cut by 2 bases, the J end by 1 base, with 11 bases between. Germline CDR1 reads SGHNT; CDR2 reads YYREEE (reference sequence). The CDR3 length is 15 residues. The CDR3 DNA reads as TGTGCCAGCAGCTTCAGGGTAGCGGGCACAGATACGCAGTATTTT. Protein sequence: CASSFRVAGTDTQYF.

This rearrangement joins TRBV3-1 (or the pseudogene TRBV3-2) to TRBJ1-2; D is undetermined. CDR1 and CDR2 (germline): LGHDT, YNNKEL (reference sequence). V was pared by 3 bases and J by 5 bases, with 13 bases between. There are 14 residues in the CDR3. CDR3 DNA: TGTGCCAGCAGCCATAAGTTGGTAGAGTATGGCTACACCTTC. Translated, it gives CASSHKLVEYGYTF.

V gene TRBV19 combines with J gene TRBJ2-1; possibly TRBD2 for D (6 bases). This CDR3 region has 15 residues. V dropped 5 bases and J dropped 2 bases, with 13 bases sitting between them. From germline, CDR1 is LNHDA and CDR2 SQIVND (reference sequence). The DNA for the CDR3 is TGTGCCAGTAGTTTGGCGGGCGGGGCCTACAATGAGCAGTTCTTC. Protein product: CASSLAGGAYNEQFF.

CDR3 DNA: TGTGCCAGCAGCCCGACAGGGGAGAGCACTGAAGCTTTCTTT. The encoded protein is CASSPTGESTEAFF. J is TRBJ1-1 and V is TRBV5-6, with 8 positions matching TRBD1. V trimming: 4 bases; J trimming: 4 bases; junction bases outside the gene matches: 6. CDR1 SGHDT and CDR2 YYEEEE come from the germline V gene. The CDR3 is made up of 14 amino acids.

The chain has TRBV6-2 or TRBV6-3 and TRBJ2-7, with D tentatively TRBD2 (6 bases). The CDR3 spans 15 residues. Trimming took off 0 bases at V and 2 bases at J, with 11 bases between the two ends. Germline CDR1 is MNHEY and CDR2 is SVGEGT. As DNA, the CDR3 is TGTGCCAGCAGTTACTCGGCGGAGGGCCCCTACGAGCAGTACTTC. Residues: CASSYSAEGPYEQYF.

This chain connects TRBV2 to TRBJ2-2; 7 positions agree with TRBD2. The germline gives CDR1 SNHLY, CDR2 FYNNEI. The CDR3 runs 13 residues. The junction had 5 bases not matched to a gene; V was cut back by 8 bases and J by 5 bases. The CDR3 reads CASSDGGTGELFF. The CDR3 nucleotides read TGTGCCAGCTCGGACGGGGGGACCGGGGAGCTGTTTTTT.

The rearrangement links TRBV7-2 to TRBJ1-1; D not certain. With 2 bases removed from V and 0 bases from J, the gap between germline ends came to 10 bases. This CDR3 contains 15 residues. Germline lookup yields CDR1 SGHTA and CDR2 FQGNSA. The DNA of the CDR3 is TGTGCCAGCAGCTTATCCTCTAGACTGAACACTGAAGCTTTCTTT. It yields the protein CASSLSSRLNTEAFF.

The chain recombines TRBV11-2 with TRBJ2-1; a possible D gene is TRBD2 (5 bases). CDR1 and CDR2 from the germline V gene are SGHAT and FQNNGV. This CDR3 comprises 14 residues. V was shortened by 0 bases and J by 4 bases, with 7 bases between the two germline ends. The CDR3 spells CASSLERTYNEQFF. The CDR3 DNA reads TGTGCCAGCAGCTTAGAGAGGACTTACAATGAGCAGTTCTTC. Full variable domain (missing parts from reference TRBV11-2 and TRBJ2-1): EAGVAQSPRYKIIEKRQSVAFWCNPISGHATLYWYQQILGQGPKLLIQFQNNGVVDDSQLPKDRFSAERLKGVDSTLKIQPAKLEDSAVYLCASSLERTYNEQFFGPGTRLTVL.

The CDR3 region is CASSFTAGQGAFF. In DNA form, the CDR3 reads TGCGCCAGCAGCTTTACCGCGGGCCAAGGGGCTTTCTTT. This chain connects TRBV5-1 to TRBJ1-1; no firm D call. CDR1 SGHRS and CDR2 YFSETQ come from the germline V gene. V dropped 2 bases and J dropped 11 bases, with 16 bases sitting between them. This CDR3 contains 13 residues.

This clone was detected only once. The chain is built from TRBV27 and TRBJ1-2; D unclear. CDR1 is MNHEY and CDR2 is SMNVEV in the germline V gene (reference sequence). The CDR3 is 12 amino acids. The V end was cut by 5 bases, the J end by 1 base, with 5 bases between. The DNA of the CDR3 is TGTGCCAGCAGTCCTAATAACTATGGCTACACCTTC. Residues: CASSPNNYGYTF.

The V gene is TRBV7-2, the J gene TRBJ2-7; TRBD2 aligns across 10 bases. J was trimmed by 1 base and V by 1 base; bases with no gene match: 1. This CDR3 has 15 amino acids. CDR1 and CDR2 (germline): SGHTA, FQGNSA. The CDR3 loop is CASSLGTSGSYEQYF. The CDR3 DNA reads as TGTGCCAGCAGCTTAGGGACTAGCGGTTCCTACGAGCAGTACTTC.

The chain employs TRBV7-6 and TRBJ2-1; unclear D gene. Trimming left V 1 base short and J 6 bases short, with 19 bases between. CDR3 size: 17 residues. In germline, CDR1 is SGHVS, CDR2 FNYEAQ. The CDR3 region is CASSLGGVRSPINEQFF. CDR3 DNA: TGTGCCAGCAGCTTAGGTGGAGTAAGATCGCCAATCAATGAGCAGTTCTTC.

The chain recombines TRBV30 with TRBJ1-1; 7 bases are a match to TRBD1. Germline CDR1 is GTSNPN and CDR2 is SVGIG (reference sequence). V lost 4 bases, J lost 12 bases, and 11 bases stayed unmatched. The CDR3 has 12 residues. CDR3: CAWNFDRDESFF. CDR3 DNA: TGTGCCTGGAATTTTGACAGGGACGAGTCTTTCTTT.

This sequence joins TRBV18 and TRBJ2-1; 9 bases align to TRBD2. Looked up from germline, CDR1 is KGHSH and CDR2 is LQKENI. With V trimmed by 3 bases and J by 2 bases, 2 bases remained unmatched. The CDR3 totals 15 residues. The chain's CDR3 is CASSPLAGTYNEQFF. Here the CDR3 DNA reads TGTGCCAGCTCACCCCTAGCGGGAACCTACAATGAGCAGTTCTTC.

V is TRBV24-1 and J is TRBJ2-3; 7 positions agree with TRBD2. J lost 1 base, V lost 1 base, and 7 bases had no gene match. The germline V gene encodes CDR1 KGHDR and CDR2 SFDVKD. The CDR3 spans 17 residues. The CDR3 loop is CATSDFSGSTGTDTQYF. Written as DNA, the CDR3 is TGTGCCACCAGTGATTTTAGCGGGTCAACTGGCACAGATACGCAGTATTTT.

The V gene is TRBV30, the J gene TRBJ1-2; TRBD1 is a possible D gene (6 bases). CDR3 length: 13 amino acids. Germline V gene lookup returns CDR1 GTSNPN and CDR2 SVGIG (reference sequence). V was cut by 5 bases and J by 8 bases, with 18 bases left in between. The CDR3 sequence is CAWGVHYQGGYTF. CDR3 DNA sequence: TGTGCCTGGGGAGTACACTACCAGGGGGGCTACACCTTC.